The T cell receptor (beta chain) under discussion was sequenced for a study of radiotherapy plus CTLA-4 blockade in lung cancer. Study background: Among enrolled patients, roughly 20% responded and roughly 28% achieved disease control. Study-wide results and limits: The best prediction of response reportedly came from early blood T cell clone dynamics, with interferon-beta. Blood saw expansion of tumor-derived TCR clones after radiotherapy plus ipilimumab.

Of note for this clone: Antigen: not known.

V was clipped by 2 bases and J by 1 base, with 10 bases between them. Looked up from germline, CDR1 is SGHTA and CDR2 is FQGNSA. The CDR3 extends over 15 amino acids. Measured with immunoSEQ multiplex PCR; TCRdb has only the in-frame clones, and not every one. The repertoire holds 27,000 or so clones, with roughly 79% as singletons. Sequencing was performed on peripheral blood, taken from a patient treated with radiotherapy plus ipilimumab. The V gene is TRBV7-2, the J gene TRBJ2-3; D may be TRBD1 (5 bases). The receptor was derived from a human donor with non-small cell lung cancer that progressed on radiotherapy plus ipilimumab. The CDR3 region has the DNA TGTGCCAGCAGCTTAAGCACAGGCCGCACAGATACGCAGTATTTT. It encodes CASSLSTGRTDTQYF.